The entry below gives a single TCR beta chain sequence along with its context. The target antigen is unknown. These data belong to a study of siplizumab effects on memory and regulatory T cells. Study-level points and caveats: Alloreactive sequences traceable to unstimulated CD4+ memory cells were significantly reduced by siplizumab.

Repertoires were generated with immunoSEQ multiplex PCR, while TCRdb's copy carries only in-frame clones and drops some. The sample has around 77,000 clones; around 90% are singletons. This TCR was recovered from a human donor in good health. Sequenced input: CD8+ T cells sorted from blood.

CDR3 DNA: TGTGCCACCCGGGACAACTATCAGCCCCAGCATTTT. Translated, it gives CATRDNYQPQHF. The J gene is TRBJ1-5, the V gene TRBV6-1, with D possibly being TRBD1 (6 bases). CDR1 and CDR2 from the germline V gene are MNHNS and SASEGT. CDR3 size: 12 residues. V was shortened by 10 bases and J by 5 bases, with 12 bases between the two germline ends.